Below, 14 T cell receptor beta chains from the same sample are listed, as sequenced in a study of T cells in Graves' hyperthyroidism and ophthalmopathy. Amplification of TCR beta CDR3 regions used RNA as the template. Carried out on the TCR CDR3, a first-round RT-PCR used the HTBI primer set. MiXCR was run by TCRdb on the multiplex PCR reads, yielding one entry per CDR3 protein. The repertoire has hundreds of thousands of distinct CDR3 sequences, roughly 21% of them found once; the top ten carry about half. What was sequenced was blood. The receptors stem from a man aged 35 to 55 with Graves' ophthalmopathy.

This clonotype showed up just a few times. The chain uses TRBV6-5 and TRBJ1-1, with a weak D call TRBD1 (5 bases). The V gene lost 4 bases and the J gene lost 6 bases, with 15 bases spanning the gap. The CDR3 consists of 14 residues. Germline-derived CDR1 and CDR2 are MNHEY and SVGAGI. CDR3 region: CASSWGPGGAEAFF. CDR3 coding DNA: TGTGCCAGCAGTTGGGGACCGGGAGGGGCTGAAGCTTTCTTT.

The chain carries TRBV5-6 and TRBJ1-1; D not certain. This CDR3 spans 14 amino acids. V was pared by 2 bases and J by 0 bases, with 8 bases between. Germline lookup yields CDR1 SGHDT and CDR2 YYEEEE. The CDR3 DNA reads TGTGCCAGCAGCTTTAGGACGGTGAACACTGAAGCTTTCTTT. As protein: CASSFRTVNTEAFF.

The chain has TRBV5-6 and TRBJ1-2; D gene unclear. The V end was cut by 4 bases, the J end by 7 bases, with 11 bases between. The germline CDR1 and CDR2 sequences are SGHDT and YYEEEE. The CDR3 has 12 residues. The CDR3 here is CASSPLPGGYTF. The CDR3, as DNA: TGTGCCAGCAGCCCGCTACCAGGTGGCTACACCTTC.

This rearrangement joins TRBV18 to TRBJ2-1, with TRBD1 identical over 10 bases. With 5 bases clipped from V and 8 bases from J, the junction kept 6 bases outside the gene matches. The CDR3 has 14 residues. CDR1 KGHSH and CDR2 LQKENI come from the germline V gene. CDR3 residues: CASSGDRGPHEQFF. The CDR3 nucleotides read TGTGCCAGCTCAGGGGACAGGGGCCCCCATGAGCAGTTCTTC.

The chain is built from TRBV10-3 and TRBJ2-1; D uncertain. CDR1 is ENHRY and CDR2 is SYGVKD in the germline V gene. The CDR3 has 13 amino acids. Trimming took 4 bases from V and 9 from J, leaving 13 bases between them. The DNA for the CDR3 is TGTGCCATCAGTGGGGTTCAGAAGACTGAGCAGTTCTTC. Translated, it gives CAISGVQKTEQFF.

In this sample, this clonotype turned up many times. The chain employs TRBV7-2 and TRBJ1-4; D unresolved. This CDR3 contains 16 residues. The V end lost 5 bases, the J end lost 1 base, and 14 bases lay between the germline ends. CDR1 and CDR2 from the germline V gene are SGHTA and FQGNSA. The CDR3, as DNA: TGTGCCAGCAGCCTGACGCCGGGAATAACTAATGAAAAACTGTTTTTT. It is translated as CASSLTPGITNEKLFF.

As to this clonotype: One junction end disagrees with the germline gene, perhaps due to a read error. The CDR3 loop is CASSTSGFSCNEQFF. The CDR3 nucleotides are TGTGCCAGCAGCACTAGCGGGTTCTCCTGCAATGAGCAGTTCTTC. The rearrangement joins TRBV5-5 to TRBJ2-1; TRBD2 matches at 9 bases. The CDR3 has 15 amino acids. Germline assignment: CDR1 SGHKS and CDR2 YYEKEE (reference sequence).

The V and J genes are TRBV2 and TRBJ1-1; D call uncertain. There are 10 residues in the CDR3. Trimming stripped 7 bases from V and 3 bases from J, with 3 bases between. Germline CDR1 SNHLY, CDR2 FYNNEI. The CDR3 loop is CASTDTEAFF. The CDR3, as DNA: TGTGCCAGCACAGACACTGAAGCTTTCTTT.

The rearrangement uses TRBV10-1 and TRBJ2-1; TRBD1 might be the D (5 bases). V shed 3 bases and J shed 8 bases, with 17 bases lying between them. This CDR3 is 15 amino acids long. Germline V gene data show CDR1 as WNHNN and CDR2 as SYGVQD (reference sequence). The CDR3 region has the DNA TGCGCCAGCAGTGACCCTAAACACAGGCGTGATGAGCAGTTCTTC. Its translation: CASSDPKHRRDEQFF.

This clonotype has at least ten counts. The chain is built from TRBV7-9 and TRBJ2-3, with D unclear. V shed 3 bases and J shed 2 bases, with 12 bases lying between them. The CDR3 extends over 15 amino acids. In germline, CDR1 is SEHNR, CDR2 FQNEAQ (reference sequence). CDR3 amino acids: CASSLRMDATDTQYF. The CDR3 DNA is TGTGCCAGCAGCTTGAGGATGGATGCCACAGATACGCAGTATTTT.

This clonotype was found once. Possible read error: a much larger clone is one base away. The chain is built from TRBV10-3 and TRBJ2-7; D is perhaps TRBD1 (6 bases). CDR3 length: 15 amino acids. The V and J ends lost 6 bases and 2 bases respectively, with 17 bases between them. Germline lookup yields CDR1 ENHRY and CDR2 SYGVKD. The CDR3 loop is CAIRTGTWNPYEQYF. The CDR3 DNA follows: TGTGCCATCAGAACCGGGACATGGAATCCCTACGAGCAGTACTTC.

This clonotype was recorded a few times. The chain employs TRBV12-3 or TRBV12-4 and TRBJ2-5, with 10 bases fitting TRBD1. CDR3 length equals 16 residues. With V trimmed by 3 bases and J by 3 bases, 7 bases remained unmatched. Here the CDR3 reads CASSFWTGGGKETQYF. CDR3 nucleotides: TGTGCCAGCAGTTTCTGGACAGGGGGTGGTAAAGAGACCCAGTACTTC.

A word on this clonotype: The junction shows a germline mismatch at one end, possibly a read error. The chain has TRBV12-3 or TRBV12-4 and TRBJ2-2; maybe TRBD2 (5 bases). This CDR3 is built from 14 residues. CDR3 region: CASSLAPAAGELFF. CDR3 DNA sequence: TGTGCCAGCAGTTTAGCGCCCGCCGCCGGGGAACTGTTTTTT.

The V and J genes are TRBV7-9 and TRBJ1-1, with D hard to call. Germline V gene lookup returns CDR1 SEHNR and CDR2 FQNEAQ (reference sequence). The CDR3 spans 16 residues. V was shortened by 5 bases and J by 6 bases, with 22 bases between the two germline ends. The CDR3 DNA is TGTGCCAGCAGCGTAAGTCTCCTTACATTTTCCCCTGAAGCTTTCTTT. As protein: CASSVSLLTFSPEAFF.